The 9 T cell receptor beta chains listed next were all sequenced from one sample in a study of CD8+ T cells in alopecia areata (dated by TCRdb to 2016 to 2018). The receptor library was made with the immunoSEQ multiplex PCR assay. RNA was extracted from all samples and reverse transcribed into cDNA as template for TCR sequencing. The table was pulled from immuneACCESS by TCRdb, which kept in-frame rearrangements only. Such tables lose some clones; where checked, under half of the loss comes from unresolved V genes, and the rest has no known cause. This sample gives roughly 120,000 clones in total; under 40% of them show up just once. The ten most abundant clones make up approximately 2.8% of the sample. The sample consisted of CD4+ T cells sorted from blood. These receptors were taken from a human donor with alopecia areata.

V and J are TRBV5-1 and TRBJ2-3; TRBD1 might be the D (5 bases). Germline CDR1 and CDR2: SGHRS and YFSETQ. The germline V and J ends were trimmed by 4 bases and 5 bases, with 20 bases remaining between them. This CDR3 region has 16 residues. Written as DNA, the CDR3 is TGCGCCAGCAGCCCCCTGGCCAGGGTGGTAGGAGATACGCAGTATTTT. Translating it yields CASSPLARVVGDTQYF.

This clone appeared a few times. A junction end diverges from the germline sequence, so it may reflect a read error. The V call is TRBV30, the J call TRBJ2-1, with TRBD2 matching over 9 bases. The CDR3 is 11 amino acids. Germline assignment: CDR1 GTSNPN and CDR2 SVGIG (reference sequence). The CDR3 is CAGTGTSRKVF. Written as DNA, the CDR3 is TGTGCCGGGACCGGGACTAGCCGAAAGGTCTTC.

This clone was seen more than once but under ten times. The chain has TRBV29-1 and TRBJ2-2; 8 bases match TRBD2. The V gene end was trimmed by 5 bases and the J gene end by 3 bases; junction bases not matched to a gene: 5. In germline, CDR1 is SQVTM, CDR2 ANQGSEA. This CDR3 has 14 residues. The CDR3 sequence: CSVRREGDTGELFF. The CDR3 coding sequence is TGCAGCGTTCGCCGGGAGGGAGACACCGGGGAGCTGTTTTTT.

With respect to this clone: The junction departs from the called germline gene at one end, perhaps through a read error. This sequence joins TRBV4-3 and TRBJ2-5; 7 bases fit TRBD2. The CDR3 consists of 16 residues. Per germline, CDR1 LGHNA and CDR2 YSLEER. CDR3 residues: CASNQEAGEFGETQYF. CDR3 sequence (DNA): TGCGCCAGCAACCAAGAGGCGGGAGAGTTTGGAGAGACCCAGTACTTC.

This sequence joins TRBV7-3 and TRBJ2-1, with TRBD1 as a possible D gene (5 bases). Germline-derived CDR1 and CDR2 are SGHTA and FQGTGA. V was pared by 0 bases and J by 5 bases, with 8 bases between. The CDR3 is made up of 14 amino acids. The DNA of the CDR3 is TGTGCCAGCAGCTTAACAGGGGCCAACAATGAGCAGTTCTTC. This sequence encodes CASSLTGANNEQFF.

This clone has more than one count but fewer than ten. This chain uses TRBV19 with TRBJ2-1, with D possibly matching TRBD1 (6 bases). Germline-derived CDR1 and CDR2 are LNHDA and SQIVND (reference sequence). V was clipped by 10 bases and J by 1 base, with 14 bases between them. The CDR3 spans 14 residues. The chain's CDR3 is CATHRDTSYNEQFF. The CDR3, as DNA: TGTGCCACCCACCGGGACACTTCCTACAATGAGCAGTTCTTC.

The chain uses TRBV4-3 and TRBJ2-5, with 7 bases matching TRBD2. From germline, CDR1 is LGHNA and CDR2 YSLEER. The length of the CDR3 is 14 residues. V was clipped by 1 base and J by 5 bases; unmatched bases: 4. CDR3 sequence: CASSQVGGGETQYF. The CDR3 region has the DNA TGCGCCAGCAGCCAAGTGGGCGGGGGTGAGACCCAGTACTTC.

Here the CDR3 reads CSALGRGNTEAFF. The CDR3 bases are TGCAGCGCATTAGGGAGGGGCAACACTGAAGCTTTCTTT. The rearrangement links TRBV29-1 to TRBJ1-1, with D possibly being TRBD1 (5 bases). V was pared by 7 bases and J by 2 bases, with 14 bases between. This CDR3 has 13 amino acids. CDR1 SQVTM and CDR2 ANQGSEA come from the germline V gene.

This clone was picked up many times. The J gene is TRBJ2-6, the V gene TRBV28; D possibly uses TRBD1 or TRBD2 (6 bases each). The CDR3 sequence is 15 residues long. Germline V gene sequence: CDR1 MDHEN, CDR2 SYDVKM. With 6 bases removed from V and 0 bases from J, the gap between germline ends came to 9 bases. The CDR3 DNA reads TGTGCCAGCAGGGGGGGCAACTCTGGGGCCAACGTCCTGACTTTC. Amino acids: CASRGGNSGANVLTF.